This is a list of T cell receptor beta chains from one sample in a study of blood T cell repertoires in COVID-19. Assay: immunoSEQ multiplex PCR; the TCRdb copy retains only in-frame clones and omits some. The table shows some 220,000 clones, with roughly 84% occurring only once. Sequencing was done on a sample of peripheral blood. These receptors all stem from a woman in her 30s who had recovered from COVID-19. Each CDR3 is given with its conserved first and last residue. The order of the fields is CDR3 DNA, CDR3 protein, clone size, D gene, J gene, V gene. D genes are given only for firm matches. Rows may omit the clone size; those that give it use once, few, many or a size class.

CDR3 DNA: TGTGCCAGCAGCTTAGCAACAGGGAAGGCTGGAAACACCATATATTTT; CDR3 protein: CASSLATGKAGNTIYF; clone size: NA; D gene: NA; J gene: TRBJ1-3; V gene: TRBV7-9
CDR3 DNA: TGTGCCAGCAGTTCAGCCGGGACAGGGGGTTATGGCTACACCTTC; CDR3 protein: CASSSAGTGGYGYTF; clone size: NA; D gene: TRBD1; J gene: TRBJ1-2; V gene: TRBV6-5
CDR3 DNA: TGTGCCAGTAGTATTTATAATGAAAAACTGTTTTTT; CDR3 protein: CASSIYNEKLFF; clone size: NA; D gene: NA; J gene: TRBJ1-4; V gene: TRBV19
CDR3 DNA: TGTGCCAGCAGTTTGGACAGGGCTGGCAATGAGCAGTTCTTC; CDR3 protein: CASSLDRAGNEQFF; clone size: once; D gene: TRBD1; J gene: TRBJ2-1; V gene: TRBV5-5
CDR3 DNA: TGTGCCAGCAGTGCAGGGGGATATGGCTACACCTTC; CDR3 protein: CASSAGGYGYTF; clone size: few; D gene: TRBD1; J gene: TRBJ1-2; V gene: TRBV2
CDR3 DNA: TGCGCCAGCAGCCAGGACAGGATCAATGAGCAGTTCTTC; CDR3 protein: CASSQDRINEQFF; clone size: NA; D gene: TRBD1; J gene: TRBJ2-1; V gene: TRBV10-1
CDR3 DNA: TGCGCCAGCAAGGGGACTCATATATACAATGAGCAGTTCTTC; CDR3 protein: CASKGTHIYNEQFF; clone size: once; D gene: NA; J gene: TRBJ2-1; V gene: TRBV10-2
CDR3 DNA: TGCGCCAGCAGCTCCGGGACTAGCGGGATTTTAGGCGAGCAGTACTTC; CDR3 protein: CASSSGTSGILGEQYF; clone size: NA; D gene: TRBD2; J gene: TRBJ2-7; V gene: TRBV5-1
CDR3 DNA: TGTGCCAGCAGCCCCGGGAGCAGCGAGCAGTACTTC; CDR3 protein: CASSPGSSEQYF; clone size: once; D gene: NA; J gene: TRBJ2-7; V gene: TRBV27
CDR3 DNA: TGCAGCGTTCAGGTGGTGAACATTCAGTACTTC; CDR3 protein: CSVQVVNIQYF; clone size: NA; D gene: NA; J gene: TRBJ2-4; V gene: TRBV29-1
CDR3 DNA: TGTGCCAGCAGCCGACAGGGGTCCTATGGCTACACCTTC; CDR3 protein: CASSRQGSYGYTF; clone size: NA; D gene: TRBD1; J gene: TRBJ1-2; V gene: TRBV27
CDR3 DNA: TGTGCCAGCTCACTTTCTAGCGGGCTTTCGGGAGAGACCCAGTACTTC; CDR3 protein: CASSLSSGLSGETQYF; clone size: NA; D gene: TRBD2; J gene: TRBJ2-5; V gene: TRBV18
CDR3 DNA: TGTGCCAGCAGCTTAGCGCGGGGGACAGGGGATGGAAACACCATATATTTT; CDR3 protein: CASSLARGTGDGNTIYF; clone size: NA; D gene: TRBD1; J gene: TRBJ1-3; V gene: TRBV7-8
CDR3 DNA: TGCGCCAGCAGCGAAGGTCGCGCAGGGTATAATTCACCCCTCCACTTT; CDR3 protein: CASSEGRAGYNSPLHF; clone size: NA; D gene: NA; J gene: TRBJ1-6; V gene: TRBV5-1
CDR3 DNA: TGTGCCAGCAGCTTGGGTAGCGGAACCTACGAGCAGTACTTC; CDR3 protein: CASSLGSGTYEQYF; clone size: once; D gene: NA; J gene: TRBJ2-7; V gene: TRBV5-6
CDR3 DNA: TGTGCCAGCAGCGTAGTAGGAGACAGGGGCCAAGAGACCCAGTACTTC; CDR3 protein: CASSVVGDRGQETQYF; clone size: NA; D gene: TRBD1; J gene: TRBJ2-5; V gene: TRBV9
CDR3 DNA: TGTGCCAGCAGTTTAGGGCAAAACACTGAAGCTTTCTTT; CDR3 protein: CASSLGQNTEAFF; clone size: NA; D gene: NA; J gene: TRBJ1-1; V gene: TRBV27
CDR3 DNA: TGTGCCAGCAGGGGAGGGGCCTACGAGCAGTACTTC; CDR3 protein: CASRGGAYEQYF; clone size: NA; D gene: TRBD2; J gene: TRBJ2-7; V gene: TRBV28
CDR3 DNA: TGCGCCAGCGGCAGGGGCAAGATCAATGGCTACACCTTC; CDR3 protein: CASGRGKINGYTF; clone size: few; D gene: NA; J gene: TRBJ1-2; V gene: TRBV10-1
CDR3 DNA: TGTGCCAGCAGCCCCAGGGGGGACGTCCACGAGCAGTACTTC; CDR3 protein: CASSPRGDVHEQYF; clone size: NA; D gene: NA; J gene: TRBJ2-7; V gene: TRBV9
CDR3 DNA: TGCGCCAGCAGCAGAGGGGGGGATTCACCCCTCCACTTT; CDR3 protein: CASSRGGDSPLHF; clone size: once; D gene: NA; J gene: TRBJ1-6; V gene: TRBV5-1
CDR3 DNA: TGTGCCAGCAGCTCACATTCCGTGCGGGGTGCAGATACGCAGTATTTT; CDR3 protein: CASSSHSVRGADTQYF; clone size: NA; D gene: NA; J gene: TRBJ2-3; V gene: TRBV7-2
CDR3 DNA: TGTGCCAGCAGTTTACAGGGTTCGTCCGGAAACACCATATATTTT; CDR3 protein: CASSLQGSSGNTIYF; clone size: NA; D gene: NA; J gene: TRBJ1-3; V gene: TRBV27
CDR3 DNA: TGTGCCAGCAGTGCCCAGGAGGCGGGGGCCTTCACAGATACGCAGTATTTT; CDR3 protein: CASSAQEAGAFTDTQYF; clone size: few; D gene: NA; J gene: TRBJ2-3; V gene: TRBV2
CDR3 DNA: TGTGCCAGCAGCATAGAGGCGAGACTAGCGGGAGGGCCGGTTGAGCAGTTCTTC; CDR3 protein: CASSIEARLAGGPVEQFF; clone size: NA; D gene: TRBD2; J gene: TRBJ2-1; V gene: TRBV7-4
CDR3 DNA: TGTGCCAGCAGCCCAGGATCCTATAATTCACCCCTCCACTTT; CDR3 protein: CASSPGSYNSPLHF; clone size: NA; D gene: NA; J gene: TRBJ1-6; V gene: TRBV9
CDR3 DNA: TGCGCCAGCAGAGGAGCGGGAGGTGAAGCCTACGAGCAGTACTTC; CDR3 protein: CASRGAGGEAYEQYF; clone size: NA; D gene: TRBD2; J gene: TRBJ2-7; V gene: TRBV5-1
CDR3 DNA: TGTGCCAGCAGCTATAGCGGGAGGGAGGCAGATACGCAGTATTTT; CDR3 protein: CASSYSGREADTQYF; clone size: NA; D gene: TRBD2; J gene: TRBJ2-3; V gene: TRBV11-2
CDR3 DNA: TGTGCCAGCCGCCCGGGCAGGTCCTACGAGCAGTACTTC; CDR3 protein: CASRPGRSYEQYF; clone size: NA; D gene: NA; J gene: TRBJ2-7; V gene: TRBV6-2/TRBV6-3
CDR3 DNA: TGTGCCAGCAGCTCTACCGACAGGGGGCCTGAAGCTTTCTTT; CDR3 protein: CASSSTDRGPEAFF; clone size: few; D gene: TRBD1; J gene: TRBJ1-1; V gene: TRBV3-1/TRBV3-2
CDR3 DNA: TGTGCCAGCAGTTACTCGAGTACGTTGGACACTGAAGCTTTCTTT; CDR3 protein: CASSYSSTLDTEAFF; clone size: NA; D gene: NA; J gene: TRBJ1-1; V gene: TRBV6-5
CDR3 DNA: TGTGCCAGTCAGGGGGCCCCCTACAATGAGCAGTTCTTC; CDR3 protein: CASQGAPYNEQFF; clone size: NA; D gene: TRBD1; J gene: TRBJ2-1; V gene: TRBV28
CDR3 DNA: TGTGCCAGTAGTATTTCACTAGCGGTCTACAATGAGCAGTTCTTC; CDR3 protein: CASSISLAVYNEQFF; clone size: NA; D gene: TRBD2; J gene: TRBJ2-1; V gene: TRBV19
CDR3 DNA: TGTGCCAGTAGTATAGTGGACAGGGGGCAATCCAAAAACATTCAGTACTTC; CDR3 protein: CASSIVDRGQSKNIQYF; clone size: NA; D gene: TRBD1; J gene: TRBJ2-4; V gene: TRBV19
CDR3 DNA: TGTGCCAGCAGTCCCTCCGGACTAGCGGGAGGGCCCTTACAAGAGACCCAGTACTTC; CDR3 protein: CASSPSGLAGGPLQETQYF; clone size: NA; D gene: TRBD2; J gene: TRBJ2-5; V gene: TRBV28
CDR3 DNA: TGCAGCGTTGGCCTGGGGGCGGTTGATTCACCCCTCCACTTT; CDR3 protein: CSVGLGAVDSPLHF; clone size: NA; D gene: NA; J gene: TRBJ1-6; V gene: TRBV29-1
CDR3 DNA: TGCGCCAGCACTAGCGGGAGGGCCGATGAGCAGTTCTTC; CDR3 protein: CASTSGRADEQFF; clone size: NA; D gene: TRBD2; J gene: TRBJ2-1; V gene: TRBV5-1
CDR3 DNA: TGTGCCAGCAGCTTAGACGGAGGCTTCGCGAACACCGGGGAGCTGTTTTTT; CDR3 protein: CASSLDGGFANTGELFF; clone size: NA; D gene: NA; J gene: TRBJ2-2; V gene: TRBV7-9
CDR3 DNA: TGTGCCAGCAGTATAGGGGGGGTGTCTGGCACTGAAGCTTTCTTT; CDR3 protein: CASSIGGVSGTEAFF; clone size: NA; D gene: NA; J gene: TRBJ1-1; V gene: TRBV28
CDR3 DNA: TGTGCCAGCAGCTCTGGCACAGGGTACGAGCAGTACTTC; CDR3 protein: CASSSGTGYEQYF; clone size: NA; D gene: NA; J gene: TRBJ2-7; V gene: TRBV7-2
CDR3 DNA: TGTGCCAGTAGTATCGGCCTAGCGGGCTACGAGCAGTACTTC; CDR3 protein: CASSIGLAGYEQYF; clone size: NA; D gene: TRBD2; J gene: TRBJ2-7; V gene: TRBV19
CDR3 DNA: TGCAGCGTTGACTCAGGGCGGAGCTCCTACGAGCAGTACTTC; CDR3 protein: CSVDSGRSSYEQYF; clone size: NA; D gene: NA; J gene: TRBJ2-7; V gene: TRBV29-1
CDR3 DNA: TGTGCCAGCAGTTTAATTGGCAGACAAGAGACCCAGTACTTC; CDR3 protein: CASSLIGRQETQYF; clone size: once; D gene: NA; J gene: TRBJ2-5; V gene: TRBV27
CDR3 DNA: TGTGCCAGCAGTTTCAGTATCACCTACGAGCAGTACTTC; CDR3 protein: CASSFSITYEQYF; clone size: NA; D gene: NA; J gene: TRBJ2-7; V gene: TRBV27
CDR3 DNA: TGTGCCAGCAGTCCCGCTGGGACAGGGAGTACCTCCCAAGAGACCCAGTACTTC; CDR3 protein: CASSPAGTGSTSQETQYF; clone size: NA; D gene: TRBD1; J gene: TRBJ2-5; V gene: TRBV27
CDR3 DNA: TGTGCCAGCAGTTACGGTCAGCGCCCGGGACTACTCTACGAGCAGTACTTC; CDR3 protein: CASSYGQRPGLLYEQYF; clone size: NA; D gene: TRBD2; J gene: TRBJ2-7; V gene: TRBV6-7